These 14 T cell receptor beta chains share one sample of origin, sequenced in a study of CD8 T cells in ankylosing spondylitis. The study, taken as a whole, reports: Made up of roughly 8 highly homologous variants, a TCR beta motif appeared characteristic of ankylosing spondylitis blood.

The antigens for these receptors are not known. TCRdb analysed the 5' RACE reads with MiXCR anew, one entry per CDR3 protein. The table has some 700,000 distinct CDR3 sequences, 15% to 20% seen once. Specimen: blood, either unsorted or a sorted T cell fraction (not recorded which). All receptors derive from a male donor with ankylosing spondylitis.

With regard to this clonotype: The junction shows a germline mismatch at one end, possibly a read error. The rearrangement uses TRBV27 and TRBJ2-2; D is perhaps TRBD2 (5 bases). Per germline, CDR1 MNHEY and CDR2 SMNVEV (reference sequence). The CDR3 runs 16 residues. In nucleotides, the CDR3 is TGTGCCAGCAGTCGGGCGAGATCTGCATTTACCGGGAAGCTGTTTTTT. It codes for CASSRARSAFTGKLFF.

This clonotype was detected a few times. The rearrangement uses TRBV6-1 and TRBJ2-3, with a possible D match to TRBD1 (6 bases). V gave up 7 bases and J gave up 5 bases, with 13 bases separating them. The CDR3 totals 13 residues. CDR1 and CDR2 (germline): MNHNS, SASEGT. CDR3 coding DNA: TGTGCCAGCATCCGGACAGCTCAAGATACGCAGTATTTT. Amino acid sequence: CASIRTAQDTQYF.

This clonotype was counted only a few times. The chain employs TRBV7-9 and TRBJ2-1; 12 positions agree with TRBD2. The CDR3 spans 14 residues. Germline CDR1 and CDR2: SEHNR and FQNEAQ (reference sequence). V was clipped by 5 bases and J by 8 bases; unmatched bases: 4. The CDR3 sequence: CASSRLAGDDEQFF. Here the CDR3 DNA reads TGTGCCAGCAGCCGACTAGCGGGGGACGATGAGCAGTTCTTC.

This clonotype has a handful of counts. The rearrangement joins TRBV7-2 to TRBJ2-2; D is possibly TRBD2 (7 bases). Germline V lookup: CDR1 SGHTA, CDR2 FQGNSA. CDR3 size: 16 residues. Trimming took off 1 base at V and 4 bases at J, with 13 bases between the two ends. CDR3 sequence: CASSLDAGGPTGELFF. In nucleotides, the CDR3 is TGTGCCAGCAGCTTAGATGCCGGGGGGCCCACCGGGGAGCTGTTTTTT.

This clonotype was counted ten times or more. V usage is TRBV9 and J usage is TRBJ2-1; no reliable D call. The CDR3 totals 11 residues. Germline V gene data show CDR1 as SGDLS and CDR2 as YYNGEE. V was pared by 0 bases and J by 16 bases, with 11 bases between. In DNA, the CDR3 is TGTGCCAGCAGCGTAGTGGAGTTTGGATTCTTC. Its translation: CASSVVEFGFF.

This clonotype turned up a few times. CDR3 amino acids: CSVEHASLNGYTF. CDR3 in DNA: TGCAGCGTTGAACACGCCAGCCTTAATGGCTACACCTTC. The chain is built from TRBV29-1 and TRBJ1-2; D is unclear. Trimming shortened V by 2 bases and J by 6 bases, and 13 bases separated the two germline ends. The CDR3 contains 13 residues. The V gene's germline CDR1 is SQVTM and CDR2 ANQGSEA.

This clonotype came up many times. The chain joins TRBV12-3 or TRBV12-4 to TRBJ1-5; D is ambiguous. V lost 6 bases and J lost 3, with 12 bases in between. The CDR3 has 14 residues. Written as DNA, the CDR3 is TGTGCCAGCAGGGCAGGACTGATCAATCAGCCCCAGCATTTT. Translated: CASRAGLINQPQHF.

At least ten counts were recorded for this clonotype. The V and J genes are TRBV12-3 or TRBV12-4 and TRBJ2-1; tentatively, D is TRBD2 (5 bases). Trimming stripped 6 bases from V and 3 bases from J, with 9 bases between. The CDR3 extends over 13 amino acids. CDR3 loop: CASRDGNYNEQFF. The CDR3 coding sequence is TGTGCCAGCAGGGACGGGAACTACAATGAGCAGTTCTTC.

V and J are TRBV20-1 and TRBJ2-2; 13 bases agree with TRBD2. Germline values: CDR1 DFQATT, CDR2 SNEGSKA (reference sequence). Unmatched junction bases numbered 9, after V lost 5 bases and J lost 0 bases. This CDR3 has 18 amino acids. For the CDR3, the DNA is TGCAGTGCTCTCCCCGGGACTAGCGGGGCGACGAACACCGGGGAGCTGTTTTTT. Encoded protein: CSALPGTSGATNTGELFF.

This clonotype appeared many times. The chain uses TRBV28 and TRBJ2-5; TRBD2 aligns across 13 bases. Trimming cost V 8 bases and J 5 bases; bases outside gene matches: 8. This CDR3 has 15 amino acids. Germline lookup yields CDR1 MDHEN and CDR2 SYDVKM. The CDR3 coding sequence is TGTGCCAGCTCGGGACTAGCGGGGAAATTTGAGACCCAGTACTTC. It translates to CASSGLAGKFETQYF.

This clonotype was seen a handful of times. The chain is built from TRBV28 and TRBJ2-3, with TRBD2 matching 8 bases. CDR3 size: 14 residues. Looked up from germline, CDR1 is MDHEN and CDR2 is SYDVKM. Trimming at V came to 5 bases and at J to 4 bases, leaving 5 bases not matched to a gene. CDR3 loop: CASSRTSLADTQYF. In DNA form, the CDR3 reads TGTGCCAGCAGTCGGACTAGCCTTGCAGATACGCAGTATTTT.

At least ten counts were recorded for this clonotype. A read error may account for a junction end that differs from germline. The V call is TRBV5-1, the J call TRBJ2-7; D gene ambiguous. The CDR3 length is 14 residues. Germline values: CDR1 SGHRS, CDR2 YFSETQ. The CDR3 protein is CASSLAWGAYEQYF. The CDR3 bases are TGTGCCAGCAGCTTGGCGTGGGGTGCCTACGAGCAGTACTTC.

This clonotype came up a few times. DNA for the CDR3: TGTGCCATCACTAGACAGGGAGATACTGAAGCTTTCTTT. It codes for CAITRQGDTEAFF. V gene TRBV10-3 combines with J gene TRBJ1-1; 7 positions match TRBD1. This CDR3 has 13 residues. Germline lookup yields CDR1 ENHRY and CDR2 SYGVKD. J lost 5 bases, V lost 7 bases, and 7 bases had no gene match.

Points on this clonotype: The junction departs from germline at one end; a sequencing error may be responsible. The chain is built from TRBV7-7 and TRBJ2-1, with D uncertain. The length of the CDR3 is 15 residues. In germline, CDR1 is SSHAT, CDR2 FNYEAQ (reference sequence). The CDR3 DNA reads TGTGCTAGCAGCTTAGGTATTGGGGTTAACAATGAGCAGTTCTTC. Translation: CASSLGIGVNNEQFF.